The TCR beta chain under discussion was sequenced for a study of PD-L1 blockade in urothelial cancer. Across the study: About 85% of the roughly 29 patients were men whose urothelial cancer was bladder-origin.

Sequencing was performed with immunoSEQ multiplex PCR; in TCRdb, only in-frame clones are kept and a portion is missing. The sample includes about 84,000 clones, 85% to 95% of them seen just once. All patients carried locally advanced or metastatic urothelial carcinoma. Individual patients had between 1 and 8 samples, taken pretreatment and on-treatment. V was shortened by 4 bases and J by 1 base, with 15 bases between the two germline ends. The CDR3 has 15 amino acids. General study points: Greater 3-week expansion of tumor-associated blood clones was recorded for durable-benefit patients.

As concerns this clone: Its target is unknown.

Source: PBMCs, taken around atezolizumab (anti-PD-L1) treatment. The sequence was collected from a man aged 55 to 70 with urothelial cancer. J is TRBJ2-7 and V is TRBV5-3; D gene ambiguous. TRBV5-3 carries the ORF label, with uncertain function. In DNA, the CDR3 is TGTGCCAGAAGCGCCTATGGTGATTTGTCCTACGAGCAGTACTTC. Residues: CARSAYGDLSYEQYF.